This TCR beta chain was obtained from a study of shared clonotypes between healthy human individuals. Whole-study findings and limits: Depth was large, yet rarefaction showed that sorted-subset sequencing was incomplete. Memory subsets generally showed lower estimated richness than naive subsets.

There were no recent acute infections or vaccinations among the donors, who were healthy HIV-negative adults. The protocol was immunoSEQ multiplex PCR, while the TCRdb copy is restricted to in-frame clones and leaves out a portion. Here the sample spans fewer than 3 million clones, about 90% being singletons. V shed 4 bases, J shed 7 bases, and the junction held 4 bases outside the gene matches. The CDR3 length is 13 residues. Germline loops: CDR1 SEHNR, CDR2 FQNEAQ (reference sequence). With regard to this clone: Its antigen is not known.

The specimen sequenced was naive CD4+ T cells from PBMCs. Subset specified: CD45RA+ positively selected. The chain uses TRBV7-9 and TRBJ1-2; TRBD1 agrees at 9 bases. This TCR derives from a man between 18 and 35 years old in good health. Some clones in this sample may be carry-over from other donors' samples. The CDR3 protein is CASSSQGAAGYTF. The CDR3 DNA sequence: TGTGCCAGCAGCTCACAGGGGGCGGCTGGCTACACCTTC. Full variable domain (rest looked up from reference TRBV7-9 and TRBJ1-2): DTGVSQNPRHKITKRGQNVTFRCDPISEHNRLYWYRQTLGQGPEFLTYFQNEAQLEKSRLLSDRFSAERPKGSFSTLEIQRTEQGDSAMYLCASSSQGAAGYTFGSGTRLTVV.